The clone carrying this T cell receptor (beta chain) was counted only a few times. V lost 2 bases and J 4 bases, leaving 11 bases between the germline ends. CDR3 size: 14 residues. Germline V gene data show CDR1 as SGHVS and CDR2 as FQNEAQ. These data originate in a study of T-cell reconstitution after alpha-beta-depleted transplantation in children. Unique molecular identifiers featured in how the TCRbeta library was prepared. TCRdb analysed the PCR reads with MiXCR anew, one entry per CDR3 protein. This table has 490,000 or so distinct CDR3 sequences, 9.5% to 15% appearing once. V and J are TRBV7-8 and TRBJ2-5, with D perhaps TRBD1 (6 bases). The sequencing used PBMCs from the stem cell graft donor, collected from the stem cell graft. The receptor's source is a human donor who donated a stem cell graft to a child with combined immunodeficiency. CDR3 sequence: CASSLFSGVETQYF. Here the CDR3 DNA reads TGTGCCAGCAGCTTATTTTCAGGGGTAGAGACCCAGTACTTC.